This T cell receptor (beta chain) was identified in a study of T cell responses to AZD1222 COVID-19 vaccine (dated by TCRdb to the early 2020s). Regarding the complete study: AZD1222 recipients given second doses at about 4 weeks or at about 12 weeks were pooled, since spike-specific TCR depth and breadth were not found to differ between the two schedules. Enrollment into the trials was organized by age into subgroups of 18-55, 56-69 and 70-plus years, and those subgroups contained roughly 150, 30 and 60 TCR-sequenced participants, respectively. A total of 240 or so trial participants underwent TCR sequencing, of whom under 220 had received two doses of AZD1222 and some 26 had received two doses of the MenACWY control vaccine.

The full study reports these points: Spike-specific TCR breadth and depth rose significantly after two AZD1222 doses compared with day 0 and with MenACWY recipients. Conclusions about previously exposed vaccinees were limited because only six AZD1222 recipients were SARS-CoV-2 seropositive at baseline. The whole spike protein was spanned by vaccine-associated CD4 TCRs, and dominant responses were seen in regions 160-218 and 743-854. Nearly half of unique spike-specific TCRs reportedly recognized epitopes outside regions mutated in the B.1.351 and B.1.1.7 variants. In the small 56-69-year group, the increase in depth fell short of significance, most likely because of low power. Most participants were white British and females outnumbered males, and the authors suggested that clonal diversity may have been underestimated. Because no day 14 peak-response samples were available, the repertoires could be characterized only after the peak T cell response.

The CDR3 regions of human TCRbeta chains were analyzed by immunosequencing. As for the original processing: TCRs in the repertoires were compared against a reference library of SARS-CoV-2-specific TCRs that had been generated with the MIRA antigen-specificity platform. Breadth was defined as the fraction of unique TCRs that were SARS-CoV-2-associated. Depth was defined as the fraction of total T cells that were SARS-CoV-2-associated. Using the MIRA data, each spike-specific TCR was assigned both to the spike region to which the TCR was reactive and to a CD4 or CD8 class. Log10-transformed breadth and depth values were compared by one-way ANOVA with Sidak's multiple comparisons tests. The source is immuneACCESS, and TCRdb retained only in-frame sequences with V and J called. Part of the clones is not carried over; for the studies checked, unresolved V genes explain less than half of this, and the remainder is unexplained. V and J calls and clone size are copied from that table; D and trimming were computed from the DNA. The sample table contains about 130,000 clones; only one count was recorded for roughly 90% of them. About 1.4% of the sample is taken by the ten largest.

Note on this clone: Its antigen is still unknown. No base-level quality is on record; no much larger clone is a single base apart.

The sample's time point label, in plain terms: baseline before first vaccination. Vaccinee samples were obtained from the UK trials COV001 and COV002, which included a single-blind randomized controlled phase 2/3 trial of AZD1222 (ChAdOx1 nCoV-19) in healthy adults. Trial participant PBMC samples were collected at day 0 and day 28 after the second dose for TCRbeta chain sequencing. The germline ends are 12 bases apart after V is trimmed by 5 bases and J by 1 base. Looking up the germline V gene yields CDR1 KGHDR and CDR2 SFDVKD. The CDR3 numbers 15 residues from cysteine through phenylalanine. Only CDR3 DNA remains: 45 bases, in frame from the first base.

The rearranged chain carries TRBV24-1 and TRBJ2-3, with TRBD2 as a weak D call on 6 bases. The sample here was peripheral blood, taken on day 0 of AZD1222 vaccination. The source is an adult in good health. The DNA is TGTGCCACCAGTGCGTCGGCTAGCGGCACAGATACGCAGTATTTT. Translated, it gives CATSASASGTDTQYF.